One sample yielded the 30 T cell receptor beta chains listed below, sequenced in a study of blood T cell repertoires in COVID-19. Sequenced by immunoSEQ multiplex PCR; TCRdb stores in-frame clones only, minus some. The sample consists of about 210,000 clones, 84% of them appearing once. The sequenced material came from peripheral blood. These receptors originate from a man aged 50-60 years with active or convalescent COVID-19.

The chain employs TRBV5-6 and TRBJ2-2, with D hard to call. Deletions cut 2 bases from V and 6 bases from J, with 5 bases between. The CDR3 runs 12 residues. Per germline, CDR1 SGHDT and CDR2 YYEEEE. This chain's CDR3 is CASSFNSGELFF. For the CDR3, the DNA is TGTGCCAGCAGCTTCAACTCCGGGGAGCTGTTTTTT.

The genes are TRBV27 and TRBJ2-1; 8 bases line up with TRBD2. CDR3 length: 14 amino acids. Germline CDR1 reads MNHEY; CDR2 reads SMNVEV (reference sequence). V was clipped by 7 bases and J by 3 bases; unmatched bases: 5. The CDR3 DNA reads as TGTGCCAGCAAGCCGGGGGGGAACTACAATGAGCAGTTCTTC. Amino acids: CASKPGGNYNEQFF.

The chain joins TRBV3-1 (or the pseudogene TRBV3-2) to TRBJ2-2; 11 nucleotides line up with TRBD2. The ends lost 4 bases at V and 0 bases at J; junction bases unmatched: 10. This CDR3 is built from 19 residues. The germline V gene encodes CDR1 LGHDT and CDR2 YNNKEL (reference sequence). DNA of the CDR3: TGTGCCAGCAGCCTGTACGGGACTAGCGGAATCGCGAACACCGGGGAGCTGTTTTTT. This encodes CASSLYGTSGIANTGELFF.

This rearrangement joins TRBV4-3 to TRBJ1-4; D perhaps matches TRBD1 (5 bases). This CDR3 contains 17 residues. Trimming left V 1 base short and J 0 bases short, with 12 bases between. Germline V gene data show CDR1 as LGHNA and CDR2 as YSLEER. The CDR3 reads CASSQAPGGTTNEKLFF. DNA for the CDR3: TGCGCCAGCAGCCAAGCCCCCGGGGGGACAACTAATGAAAAACTGTTTTTT.

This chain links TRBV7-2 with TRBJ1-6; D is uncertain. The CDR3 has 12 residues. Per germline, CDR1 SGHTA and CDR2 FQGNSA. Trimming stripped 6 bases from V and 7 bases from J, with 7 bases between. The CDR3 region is CASSPGNSPLHF. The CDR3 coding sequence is TGTGCCAGCAGTCCGGGGAATTCACCCCTCCACTTT.

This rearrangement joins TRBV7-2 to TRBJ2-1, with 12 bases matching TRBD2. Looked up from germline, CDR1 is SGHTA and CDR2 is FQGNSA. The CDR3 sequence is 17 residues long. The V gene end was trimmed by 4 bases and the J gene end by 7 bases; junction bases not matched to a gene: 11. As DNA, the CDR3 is TGTGCCAGCAGCTCCCGGACTAGCGGGGTAACGAGGAATGAGCAGTTCTTC. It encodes CASSSRTSGVTRNEQFF.

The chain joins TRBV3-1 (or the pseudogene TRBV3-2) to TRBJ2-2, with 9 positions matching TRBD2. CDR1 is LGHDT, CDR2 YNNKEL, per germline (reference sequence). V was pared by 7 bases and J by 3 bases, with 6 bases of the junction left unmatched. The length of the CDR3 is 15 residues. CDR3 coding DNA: TGTGCCAGCAACCGGACTAGCGTGGACACCGGGGAGCTGTTTTTT. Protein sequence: CASNRTSVDTGELFF.

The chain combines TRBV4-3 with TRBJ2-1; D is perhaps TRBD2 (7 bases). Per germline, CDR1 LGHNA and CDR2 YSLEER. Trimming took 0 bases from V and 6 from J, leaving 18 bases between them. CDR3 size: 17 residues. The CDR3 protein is CASSQDRRGASRNEQFF. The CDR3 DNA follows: TGCGCCAGCAGCCAAGATCGACGGGGGGCTAGTCGCAATGAGCAGTTCTTC.

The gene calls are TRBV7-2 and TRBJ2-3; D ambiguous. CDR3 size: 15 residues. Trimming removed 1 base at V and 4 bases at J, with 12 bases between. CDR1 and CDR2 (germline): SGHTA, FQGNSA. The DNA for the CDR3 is TGTGCCAGCAGCTTAGTTGTGGGCCCGGCAGATACGCAGTATTTT. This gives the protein CASSLVVGPADTQYF.

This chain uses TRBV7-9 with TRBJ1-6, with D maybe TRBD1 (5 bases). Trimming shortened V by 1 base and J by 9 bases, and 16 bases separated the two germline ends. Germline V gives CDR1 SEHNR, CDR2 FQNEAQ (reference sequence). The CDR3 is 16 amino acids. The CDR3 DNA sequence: TGTGCCAGCAGCTTAGGGAGCGGCTCCGGGGGTTCACCCCTCCACTTT. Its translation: CASSLGSGSGGSPLHF.

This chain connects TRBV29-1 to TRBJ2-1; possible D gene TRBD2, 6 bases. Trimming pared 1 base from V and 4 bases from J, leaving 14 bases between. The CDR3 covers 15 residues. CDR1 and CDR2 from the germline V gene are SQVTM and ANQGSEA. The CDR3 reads CSVEGSGLSYNEQFF. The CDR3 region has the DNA TGCAGCGTTGAAGGATCGGGACTCTCGTACAATGAGCAGTTCTTC.

Here the CDR3 reads CASSLGGVLVETQYF. CDR3 in DNA: TGTGCCAGCAGTTTGGGGGGGGTCTTGGTAGAGACCCAGTACTTC. The rearrangement links TRBV28 to TRBJ2-5, with 7 bases identical to TRBD2. The CDR3 runs to 15 residues. Germline CDR1 reads MDHEN; CDR2 reads SYDVKM. V lost 3 bases, J lost 4 bases, and 8 bases stayed unmatched.

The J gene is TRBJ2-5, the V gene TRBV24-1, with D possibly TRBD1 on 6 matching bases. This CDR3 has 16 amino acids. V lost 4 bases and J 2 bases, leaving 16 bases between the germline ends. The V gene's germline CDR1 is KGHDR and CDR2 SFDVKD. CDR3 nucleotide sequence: TGTGCCACCAGTGAACCTGACTTTGGACAGCAAGAGACCCAGTACTTC. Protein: CATSEPDFGQQETQYF.

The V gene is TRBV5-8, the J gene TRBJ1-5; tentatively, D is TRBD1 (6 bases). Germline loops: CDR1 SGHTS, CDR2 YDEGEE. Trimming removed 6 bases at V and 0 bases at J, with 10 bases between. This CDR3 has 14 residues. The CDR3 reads CASTRTASNQPQHF. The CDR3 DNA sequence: TGTGCCAGCACCCGGACAGCTAGCAATCAGCCCCAGCATTTT.

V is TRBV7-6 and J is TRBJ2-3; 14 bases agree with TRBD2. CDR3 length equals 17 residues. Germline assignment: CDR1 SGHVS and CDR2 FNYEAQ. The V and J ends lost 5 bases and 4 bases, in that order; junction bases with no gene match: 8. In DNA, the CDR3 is TGTGCCAGCAGCCCCATAGGGACTAGCGGGAGCGCAGATACGCAGTATTTT. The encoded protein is CASSPIGTSGSADTQYF.

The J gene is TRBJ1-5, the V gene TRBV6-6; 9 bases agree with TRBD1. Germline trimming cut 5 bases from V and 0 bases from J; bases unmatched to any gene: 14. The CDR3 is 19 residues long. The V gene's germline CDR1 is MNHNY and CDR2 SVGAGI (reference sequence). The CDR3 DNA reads TGTGCCAGCAGTCACCGGGACAGGGATAATAAGTATAGCAATCAGCCCCAGCATTTT. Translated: CASSHRDRDNKYSNQPQHF.

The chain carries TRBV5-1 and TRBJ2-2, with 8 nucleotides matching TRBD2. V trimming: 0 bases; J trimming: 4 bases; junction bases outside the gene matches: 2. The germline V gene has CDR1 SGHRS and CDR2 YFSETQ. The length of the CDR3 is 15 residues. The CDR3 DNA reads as TGCGCCAGCAGCTTGGTAGCGGGGACCACCGGGGAGCTGTTTTTT. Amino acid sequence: CASSLVAGTTGELFF.

CDR3 sequence: CASSVGGDSAAGEQFF. The CDR3 DNA follows: TGTGCCAGCAGCGTAGGGGGGGACTCGGCGGCGGGAGAGCAGTTCTTC. J is TRBJ2-1 and V is TRBV9; tentatively, D is TRBD2 (6 bases). CDR1 is SGDLS and CDR2 is YYNGEE in the germline V gene. With 0 bases removed from V and 10 bases from J, the gap between germline ends came to 20 bases. The CDR3 sequence is 16 residues long.

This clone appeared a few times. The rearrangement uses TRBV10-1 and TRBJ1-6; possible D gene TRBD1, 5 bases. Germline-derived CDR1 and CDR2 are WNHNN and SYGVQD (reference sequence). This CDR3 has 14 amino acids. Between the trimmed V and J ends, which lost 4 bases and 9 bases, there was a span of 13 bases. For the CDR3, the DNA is TGCGCCAGCAGTGCGGTCAGGGTGGGTTCACCCCTCCACTTT. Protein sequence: CASSAVRVGSPLHF.

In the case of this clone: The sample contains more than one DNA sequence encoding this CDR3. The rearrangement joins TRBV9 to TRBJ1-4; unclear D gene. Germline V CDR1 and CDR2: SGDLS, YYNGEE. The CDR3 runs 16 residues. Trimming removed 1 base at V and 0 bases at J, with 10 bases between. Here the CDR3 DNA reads TGTGCCAGCAGCGTACGGGGAACAGCAACTAATGAAAAACTGTTTTTT. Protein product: CASSVRGTATNEKLFF.

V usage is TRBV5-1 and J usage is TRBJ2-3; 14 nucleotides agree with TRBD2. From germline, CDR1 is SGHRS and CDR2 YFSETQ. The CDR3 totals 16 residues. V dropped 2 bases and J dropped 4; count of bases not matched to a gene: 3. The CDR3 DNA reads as TGCGCCAGCAGCTTCGGGACTAGCGGGAGTTCAGATACGCAGTATTTT. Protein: CASSFGTSGSSDTQYF.

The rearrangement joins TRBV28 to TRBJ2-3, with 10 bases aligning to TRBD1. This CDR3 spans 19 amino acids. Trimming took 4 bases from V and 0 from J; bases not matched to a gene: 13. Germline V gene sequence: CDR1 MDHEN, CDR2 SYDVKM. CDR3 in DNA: TGTGCCAGCAGTTCTCAAACGCCCGGGACAGGGGAGAGCACAGATACGCAGTATTTT. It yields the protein CASSSQTPGTGESTDTQYF.

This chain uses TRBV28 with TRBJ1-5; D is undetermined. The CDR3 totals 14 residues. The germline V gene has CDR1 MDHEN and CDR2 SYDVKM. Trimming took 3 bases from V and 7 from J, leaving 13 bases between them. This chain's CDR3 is CASSLGQENQPQHF. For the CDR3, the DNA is TGTGCCAGCAGTTTGGGTCAGGAAAACCAGCCCCAGCATTTT.

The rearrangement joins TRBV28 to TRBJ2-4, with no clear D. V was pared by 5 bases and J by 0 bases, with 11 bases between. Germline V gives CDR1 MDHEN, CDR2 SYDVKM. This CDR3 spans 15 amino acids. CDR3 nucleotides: TGTGCCAGCAGTCCTTATATTCTAGCCAAAAACATTCAGTACTTC. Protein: CASSPYILAKNIQYF.

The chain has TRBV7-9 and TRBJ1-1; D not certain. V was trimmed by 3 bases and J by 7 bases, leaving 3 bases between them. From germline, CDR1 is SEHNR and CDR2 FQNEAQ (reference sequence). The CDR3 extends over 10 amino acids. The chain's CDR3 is CASSFYEAFF. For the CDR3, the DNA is TGTGCCAGCAGCTTCTATGAAGCTTTCTTT.

As DNA, the CDR3 is TGTGCCAGCAGAAACAGGGGGCTTAGCTCCTACAATGAGCAGTTCTTC. Translated: CASRNRGLSSYNEQFF. This rearrangement joins TRBV6-6 to TRBJ2-1, with TRBD1 identical over 9 bases. The V and J ends lost 6 bases and 0 bases, in that order; junction bases with no gene match: 6. CDR1 is MNHNY and CDR2 is SVGAGI in the germline V gene (reference sequence). This CDR3 spans 16 amino acids.

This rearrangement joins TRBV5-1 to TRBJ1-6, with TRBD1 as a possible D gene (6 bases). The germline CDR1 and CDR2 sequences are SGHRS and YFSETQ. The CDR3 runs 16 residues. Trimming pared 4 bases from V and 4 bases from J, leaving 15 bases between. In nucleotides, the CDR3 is TGCGCCAGCAGCCAAACTACAGGGAATTATAATTCACCCCTCCACTTT. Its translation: CASSQTTGNYNSPLHF.

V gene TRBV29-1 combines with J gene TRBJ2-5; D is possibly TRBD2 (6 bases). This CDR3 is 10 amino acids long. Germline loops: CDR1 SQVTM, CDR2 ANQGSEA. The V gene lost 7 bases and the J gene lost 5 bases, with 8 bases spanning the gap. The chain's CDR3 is CSAGGETQYF. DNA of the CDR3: TGCAGCGCTGGGGGGGAGACCCAGTACTTC.

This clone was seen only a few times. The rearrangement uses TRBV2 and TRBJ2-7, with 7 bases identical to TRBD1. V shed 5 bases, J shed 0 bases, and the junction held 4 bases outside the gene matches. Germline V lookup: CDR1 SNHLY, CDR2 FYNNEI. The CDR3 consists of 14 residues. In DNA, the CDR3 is TGTGCCAGCAGTACTCGACAGGGCTCCTACGAGCAGTACTTC. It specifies CASSTRQGSYEQYF.

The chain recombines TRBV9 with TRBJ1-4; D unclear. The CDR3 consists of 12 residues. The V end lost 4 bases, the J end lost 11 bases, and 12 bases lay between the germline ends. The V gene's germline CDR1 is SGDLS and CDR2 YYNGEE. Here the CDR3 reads CASSSEAGKLFF. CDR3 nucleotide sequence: TGTGCCAGCAGCTCCGAGGCGGGGAAACTGTTTTTT.